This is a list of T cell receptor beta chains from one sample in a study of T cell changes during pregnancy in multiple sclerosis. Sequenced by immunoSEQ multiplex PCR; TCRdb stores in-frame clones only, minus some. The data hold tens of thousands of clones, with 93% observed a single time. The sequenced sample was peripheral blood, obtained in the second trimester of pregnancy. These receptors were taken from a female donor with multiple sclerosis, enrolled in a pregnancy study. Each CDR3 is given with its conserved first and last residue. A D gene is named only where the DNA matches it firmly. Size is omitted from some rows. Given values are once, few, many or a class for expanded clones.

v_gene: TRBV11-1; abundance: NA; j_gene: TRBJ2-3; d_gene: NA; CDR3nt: TGTGCCAGCAGCCTGGGGCCCCCAGATACGCAGTATTTT; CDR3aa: CASSLGPPDTQYF
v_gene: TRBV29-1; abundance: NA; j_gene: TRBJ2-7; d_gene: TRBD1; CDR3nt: TGCAGCGTCCTGACAGGGGTTTTGTTCGAGCAGTACTTC; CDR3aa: CSVLTGVLFEQYF
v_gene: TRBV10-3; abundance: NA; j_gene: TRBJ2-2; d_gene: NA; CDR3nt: TGTGCCATCAGTGAACATTACAGCGGGGAGCTGTTTTTT; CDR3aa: CAISEHYSGELFF
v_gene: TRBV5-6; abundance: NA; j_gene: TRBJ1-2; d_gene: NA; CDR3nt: TGTGCCAGCAGCTGGAGACAGCCGGCGAAGGGCTACACCTTC; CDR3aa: CASSWRQPAKGYTF
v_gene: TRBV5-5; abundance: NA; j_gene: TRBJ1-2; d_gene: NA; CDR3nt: TGTGCCAGCAGCCATGGGGGGGGCACTGGCTACACCTTC; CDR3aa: CASSHGGGTGYTF
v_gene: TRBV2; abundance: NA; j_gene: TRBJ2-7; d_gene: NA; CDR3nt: TGTGCCAGCAGTGAAGTGATTGCTAAACCTAAACCCGCATTC; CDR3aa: CASSEVIAKPKPAF
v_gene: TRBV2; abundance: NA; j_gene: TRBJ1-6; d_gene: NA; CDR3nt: TGTGCCAGCAGTGAAGGTGGGAGGGGCTGGGATAATTCACCCCTCCACTTT; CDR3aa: CASSEGGRGWDNSPLHF
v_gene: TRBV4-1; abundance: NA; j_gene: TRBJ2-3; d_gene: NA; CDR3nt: TGCGCCAGCAGCCAAGAGGACTATCCGACAGATACGCAGTATTTT; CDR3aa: CASSQEDYPTDTQYF
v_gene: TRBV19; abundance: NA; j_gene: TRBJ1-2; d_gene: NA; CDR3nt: TGTGCCAGTAGGTTCGGGACTGGGGGCTACACCTTC; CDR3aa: CASRFGTGGYTF
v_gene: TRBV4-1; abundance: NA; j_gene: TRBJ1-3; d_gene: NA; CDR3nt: TGCGCCAGCAGCGGTCGGCAGGCTGGAAACACCATATATTTT; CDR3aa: CASSGRQAGNTIYF
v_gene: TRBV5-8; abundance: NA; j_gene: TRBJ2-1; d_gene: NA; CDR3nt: TGTGCCAGCAGCCGGACGATACGGGAGTGGTTCTTC; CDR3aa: CASSRTIREWFF
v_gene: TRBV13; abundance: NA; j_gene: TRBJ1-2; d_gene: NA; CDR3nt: TGTGCCAGCAGCCAGGGGTTTTCCTATGGCTACACCTTC; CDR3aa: CASSQGFSYGYTF
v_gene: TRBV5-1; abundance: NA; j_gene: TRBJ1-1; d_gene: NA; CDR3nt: TGCGCCAGCACCTTAGACAGGAACACTGAAGCTTTCTTT; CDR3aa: CASTLDRNTEAFF
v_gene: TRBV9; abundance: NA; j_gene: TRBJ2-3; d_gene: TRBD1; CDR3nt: TGTGCCGGACAGGGAGTAGATACGCAGTATTTT; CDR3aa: CAGQGVDTQYF
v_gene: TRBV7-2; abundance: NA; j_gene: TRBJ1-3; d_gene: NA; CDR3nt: TGTGCCAGCAGCTTCACAGGGTTTGGAAACACCATATATTTT; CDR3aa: CASSFTGFGNTIYF
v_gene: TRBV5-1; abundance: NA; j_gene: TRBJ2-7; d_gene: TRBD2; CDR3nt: TGCGCCAGCTCTTCTGCGGGGGGCCTCTACGAGCAGTACTTC; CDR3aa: CASSSAGGLYEQYF
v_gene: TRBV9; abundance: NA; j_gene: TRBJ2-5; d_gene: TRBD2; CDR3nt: TGTGCCAGCAGCGTAGGGGGGGGGATCCAAGAGACCCAGTACTTC; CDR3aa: CASSVGGGIQETQYF
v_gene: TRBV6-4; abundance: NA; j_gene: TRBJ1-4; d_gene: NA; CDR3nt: TGTGCCAGATGCGGGAGGGAAAAACTGTTTTTT; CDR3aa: CARCGREKLFF
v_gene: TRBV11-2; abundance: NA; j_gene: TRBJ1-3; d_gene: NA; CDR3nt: TGTGCCAGCAGCTTACGGGGGGCAGGGGGAAACACCATATATTTT; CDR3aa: CASSLRGAGGNTIYF
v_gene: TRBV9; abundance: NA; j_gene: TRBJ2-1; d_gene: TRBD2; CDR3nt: TGTGCCAGCAGCACAAACCGCGGGGGGGCGGGGAATGAGCAGTTCTTC; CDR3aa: CASSTNRGGAGNEQFF
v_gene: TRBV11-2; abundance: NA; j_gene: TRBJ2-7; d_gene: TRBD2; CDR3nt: TGTGCCAGCAGCTTAGATCCCGGGACTACCTACGAGCAGTACTTC; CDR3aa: CASSLDPGTTYEQYF
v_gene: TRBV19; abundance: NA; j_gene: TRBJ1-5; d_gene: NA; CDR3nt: TGTGCCAGTAGTATGACGGGCGGGAGCAATCAGCCCCAGCATTTT; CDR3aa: CASSMTGGSNQPQHF
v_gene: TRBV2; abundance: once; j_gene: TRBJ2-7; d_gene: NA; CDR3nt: TGTGCCAGCAAAACGACAGGCGTGGTCTACGAGCAGTACTTC; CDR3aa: CASKTTGVVYEQYF
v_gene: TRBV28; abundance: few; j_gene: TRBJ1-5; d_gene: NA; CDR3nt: TGTGCCAGCAGTGAACCACAGGGAAGCAATCAGCCCCAGCATTTT; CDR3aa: CASSEPQGSNQPQHF
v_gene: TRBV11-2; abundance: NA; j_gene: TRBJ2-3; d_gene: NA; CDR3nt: TGTGCCAGCAGCCCCAAGCGGGTAAGCACAGATACGCAGTATTTT; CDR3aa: CASSPKRVSTDTQYF
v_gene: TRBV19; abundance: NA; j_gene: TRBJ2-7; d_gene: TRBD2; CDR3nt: TGTGCCAGTAGTATTTCCGGGACTAGCGGCTACGAGCAGTACTTC; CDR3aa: CASSISGTSGYEQYF
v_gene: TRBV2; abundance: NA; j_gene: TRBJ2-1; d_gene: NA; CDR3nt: TGTGCCCGCGGGTCAGGTGCCGACAATGAGCAGTTCTTC; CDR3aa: CARGSGADNEQFF
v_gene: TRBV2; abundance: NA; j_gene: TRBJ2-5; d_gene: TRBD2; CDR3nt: TGTGCCAGCAGTGAAATGGGACTAGCGGGGGGATTGGAGACCCAGTACTTC; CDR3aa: CASSEMGLAGGLETQYF
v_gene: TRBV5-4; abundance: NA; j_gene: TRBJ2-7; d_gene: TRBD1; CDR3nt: TGTGCCAGCAGTTACAACCGGGGACAGGGGAATTCCTACGAGCAGTACTTC; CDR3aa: CASSYNRGQGNSYEQYF
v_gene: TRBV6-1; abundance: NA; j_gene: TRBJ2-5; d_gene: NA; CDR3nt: TGTGCCAGCCGGGAGCTAGAGACCCAGTACTTC; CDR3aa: CASRELETQYF
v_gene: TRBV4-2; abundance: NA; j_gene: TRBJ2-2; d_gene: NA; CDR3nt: TGTGCCAGCAGCTACCCTAGGGGACACCGGGGATACACCGGGGAGCTGTTTTTT; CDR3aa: CASSYPRGHRGYTGELFF